One TCR beta chain is described in this entry. The antigen it recognizes is unknown. Qualities for individual bases were not recorded, and no much larger clone is one base off. At one collaborating source in Seattle, patients were enrolled during active infection and were followed longitudinally through the course of disease. Whole blood was collected in K2EDTA tubes by collaborating institutions according to the institutions' own protocols. For TCRbeta analysis, collaborators shipped samples in one of three forms: frozen whole blood, isolated PBMCs, or DNA extracted from either of those sample types. There are 14 amino acids in the CDR3, from cysteine to phenylalanine inclusive. Only the CDR3 part of the read is kept: 42 bases, read in frame from the first base. V and J are truncated by 7 bases and 10 bases respectively, leaving an intervening sequence of 22 bases. The germline V gene (reference sequence) specifies LNHDA as CDR1 and SQIVND as CDR2.

TCRbeta CDR3 regions were amplified from genomic DNA by means of the immunoSEQ Assay, a bias-controlled multiplex PCR. As for the authors' bioinformatics: The number of nucleated cells in each sample was estimated by amplification of reference gene primers within the assay. To quantify the absolute abundance of each unique TCRbeta CDR3 rearrangement, sequence reads were collapsed and filtered. For each sample, productive Simpson clonality was calculated as the square root of Simpson's diversity index over productive rearrangements. TCRdb provides this immuneACCESS table in a form limited to in-frame rearrangements. Some clones are lacking; in checked studies, under half of them reflect an unresolved V gene, and why the rest are absent is not known. The DNA gave D and trimming, while V, J and clone size come from that table. Within this sample are about 280,000 clones, with around 88% of them counted one time only. In total, the top ten clones hold around 13% of the sample.

This sample is part of a study of blood T cell repertoires in COVID-19 (dated by TCRdb to the early 2020s). Notes on the research overall: Samples covering the acute and convalescent phases of COVID-19 were provided by collaborators in the United States, Italy and Spain. A de-identified subject ID, COVID-19 status, age in years and sex were almost always included in the sample metadata. The samples were drawn from two sources: the first 160 participants of the ongoing ImmuneRACE study, and about 1,300 subjects contributed by 6 global collaborators. Deeply sampled blood TCRbeta repertoires from subjects exposed to, actively infected with, or recovered from COVID-19 were included in the dataset. The material from the prospective study consisted of cDNA or gDNA derived from T cells, B-cell-depleted T cells, or PBMCs. The repertoires were released in a freely available public database meant as a resource for research on the immune response to SARS-CoV-2. HLA class I and class II types, where available, came from metadata supplied by the sample provider rather than from assay-based typing.

The research as a whole found: How much clinical and demographic metadata was included differed by source and by participant, and the metadata was provided uncurated.

The sequence is built from TRBV19 and TRBJ1-1; the D gene is perhaps TRBD1, from 6 matching bases. This sequence was found in a woman between 65 and 79 years old with COVID-19, enrolled during active disease. The sample taken for sequencing was peripheral blood. CDR3 sequence: CASTLRGGSGRAFF. The bases are TGTGCCAGTACCCTAAGGGGGGGGAGTGGAAGAGCTTTCTTT. Here the CDR3 is joined to the reference TRBV19 and TRBJ1-1 genes, and the full variable domain is: DGGITQSPKYLFRKEGQNVTLSCEQNLNHDAMYWYRQDPGQGLRLIYYSQIVNDFQKGDIAEGYSVSREKKESFPLTVTSAQKNPTAFYLCASTLRGGSGRAFFGQGTRLTVV.